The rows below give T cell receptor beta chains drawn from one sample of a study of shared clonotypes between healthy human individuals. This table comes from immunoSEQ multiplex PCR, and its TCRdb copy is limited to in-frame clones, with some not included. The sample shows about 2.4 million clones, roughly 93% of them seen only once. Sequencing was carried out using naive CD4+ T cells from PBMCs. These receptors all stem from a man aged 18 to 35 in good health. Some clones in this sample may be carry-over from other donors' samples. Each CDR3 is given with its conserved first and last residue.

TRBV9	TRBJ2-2	CASSVVMAINTGELFF
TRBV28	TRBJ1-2	CASRPRDRDGYGYTF
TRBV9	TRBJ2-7	CASSRQGASYEQYF
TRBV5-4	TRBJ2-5	CASSLEGRVETQYF
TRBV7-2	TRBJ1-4	CASSLVQPLGILFF
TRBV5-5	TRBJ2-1	CASSPGTYNEQFF
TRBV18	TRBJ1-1	CASSPAGLNTEAFF
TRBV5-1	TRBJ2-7	CASSLHRDRRGEQYF
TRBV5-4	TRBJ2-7	CASSLEATTEQYF
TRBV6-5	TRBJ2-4	CASSNQNIQYF
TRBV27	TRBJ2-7	CASRPRLAGVYEQYF
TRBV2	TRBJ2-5	CASSLKGGPSETQYF
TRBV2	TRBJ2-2	CASSGDRGRGTGELFF
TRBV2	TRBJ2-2	CASTDTGTGELFF
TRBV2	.	CASTQGAGGSYEQYF
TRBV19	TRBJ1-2	CASSRKINYGYTF
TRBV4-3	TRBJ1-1	CASSQAPERNTEAFF
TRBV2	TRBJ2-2	CASSEDWGRGTGELFF
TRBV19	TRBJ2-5	CASSIHPQETQYF
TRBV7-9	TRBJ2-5	CASRAGTSVETQYF
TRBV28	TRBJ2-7	CASSEARQEQYF
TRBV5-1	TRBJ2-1	CASSLAGDSEQFF
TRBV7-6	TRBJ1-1	CASRTDSWTEAFF
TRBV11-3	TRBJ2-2	CASSPLEGAGNTGELFF
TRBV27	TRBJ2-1	CASSLSGRGEQFF
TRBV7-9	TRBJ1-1	CASSLGWGTGHTEAFF